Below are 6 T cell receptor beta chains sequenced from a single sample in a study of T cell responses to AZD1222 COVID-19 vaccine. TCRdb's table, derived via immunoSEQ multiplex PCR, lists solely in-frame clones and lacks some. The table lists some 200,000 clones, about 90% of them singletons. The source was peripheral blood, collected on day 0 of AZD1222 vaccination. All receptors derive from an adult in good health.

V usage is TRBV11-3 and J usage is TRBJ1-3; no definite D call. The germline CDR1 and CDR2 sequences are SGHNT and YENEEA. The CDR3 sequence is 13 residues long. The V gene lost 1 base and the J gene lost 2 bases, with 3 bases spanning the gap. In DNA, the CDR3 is TGTGCCAGCAGCTTAGCAGCTGGAAACACCATATATTTT. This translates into CASSLAAGNTIYF.

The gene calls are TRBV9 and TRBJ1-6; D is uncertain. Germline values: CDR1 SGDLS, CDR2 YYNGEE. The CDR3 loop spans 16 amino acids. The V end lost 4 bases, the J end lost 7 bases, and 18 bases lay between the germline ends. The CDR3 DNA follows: TGTGCCAGCAGCCCCATGGGTTCGGGGTGGAATTCACCCCTCCACTTT. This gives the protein CASSPMGSGWNSPLHF.

The CDR3 DNA reads TGTGCCAGCAGCCTTAGTGGGGGCGGTGGGGCCAACGTCCTGACTTTC. It encodes CASSLSGGGGANVLTF. The chain employs TRBV5-5 and TRBJ2-6; TRBD1 is a possible D gene (6 bases). CDR1 is SGHKS and CDR2 is YYEKEE in the germline V gene (reference sequence). The CDR3 runs to 16 residues. The V and J ends lost 4 bases and 3 bases respectively, with 14 bases between them.

CDR3 sequence reads: CASSLDSNEQFF. The DNA for the CDR3 is TGCGCCAGCAGCTTGGACAGCAATGAGCAGTTCTTC. V and J are TRBV5-1 and TRBJ2-1; no clear D. Trimming took off 0 bases at V and 6 bases at J, with 4 bases between the two ends. The CDR3 sequence is 12 residues long. CDR1 and CDR2 (germline): SGHRS, YFSETQ.

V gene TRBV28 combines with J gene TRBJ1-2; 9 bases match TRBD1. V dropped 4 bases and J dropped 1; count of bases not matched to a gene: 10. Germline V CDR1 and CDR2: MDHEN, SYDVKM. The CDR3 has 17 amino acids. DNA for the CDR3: TGTGCCAGCAGTTCCGGCGGGACAGGGCGCGGTAACTATGGCTACACCTTC. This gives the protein CASSSGGTGRGNYGYTF.

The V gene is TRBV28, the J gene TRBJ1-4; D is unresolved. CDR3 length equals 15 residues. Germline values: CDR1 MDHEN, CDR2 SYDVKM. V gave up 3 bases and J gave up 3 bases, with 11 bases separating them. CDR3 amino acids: CASSLGGRSNEKLFF. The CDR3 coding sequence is TGTGCCAGCAGTTTGGGTGGAAGGTCTAATGAAAAACTGTTTTTT.